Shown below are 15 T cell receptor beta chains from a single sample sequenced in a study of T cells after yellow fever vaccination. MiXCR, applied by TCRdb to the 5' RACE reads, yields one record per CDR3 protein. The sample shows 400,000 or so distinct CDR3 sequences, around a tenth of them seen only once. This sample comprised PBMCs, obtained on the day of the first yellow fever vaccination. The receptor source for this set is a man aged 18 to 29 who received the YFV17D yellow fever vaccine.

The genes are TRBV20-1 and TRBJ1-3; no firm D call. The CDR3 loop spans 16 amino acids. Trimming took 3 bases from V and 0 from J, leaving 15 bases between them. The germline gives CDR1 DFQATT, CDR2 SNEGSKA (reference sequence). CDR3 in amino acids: CSARFRITRSGNTIYF. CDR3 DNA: TGCAGTGCTAGGTTTCGGATTACCCGCTCTGGAAACACCATATATTTT.

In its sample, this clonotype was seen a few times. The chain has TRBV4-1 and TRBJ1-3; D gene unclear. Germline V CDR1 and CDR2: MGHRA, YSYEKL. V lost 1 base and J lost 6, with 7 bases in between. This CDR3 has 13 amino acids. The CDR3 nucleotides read TGCGCCAGCAGCCAAGTCAACACAAACACCATATATTTT. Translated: CASSQVNTNTIYF.

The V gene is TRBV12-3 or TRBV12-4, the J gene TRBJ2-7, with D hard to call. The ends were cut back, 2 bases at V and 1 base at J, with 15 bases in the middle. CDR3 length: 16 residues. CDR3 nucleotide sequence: TGTGCCAGCAGTTTAAGTTATTATGGCAGTTCCTACGAGCAGTACTTC. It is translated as CASSLSYYGSSYEQYF.

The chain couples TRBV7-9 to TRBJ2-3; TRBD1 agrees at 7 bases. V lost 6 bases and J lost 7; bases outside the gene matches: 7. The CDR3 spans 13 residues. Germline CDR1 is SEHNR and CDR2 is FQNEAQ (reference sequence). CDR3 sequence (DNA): TGTGCCAGCAGTCCACAGGGGTGGTATACGCAGTATTTT. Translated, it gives CASSPQGWYTQYF.

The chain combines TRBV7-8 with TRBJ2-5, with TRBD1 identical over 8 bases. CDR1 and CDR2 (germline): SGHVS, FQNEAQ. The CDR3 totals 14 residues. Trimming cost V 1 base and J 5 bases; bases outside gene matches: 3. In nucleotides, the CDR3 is TGTGCCAGCAGCTTAGGGACAGGGATTGAGACCCAGTACTTC. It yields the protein CASSLGTGIETQYF. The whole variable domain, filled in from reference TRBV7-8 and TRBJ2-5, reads GAGVSQSPRYKVAKRGQDVALRCDPISGHVSLFWYQQALGQGPEFLTYFQNEAQLDKSGLPSDRFFAERPEGSVSTLKIQRTQQEDSAVYLCASSLGTGIETQYFGPGTRLLVL.

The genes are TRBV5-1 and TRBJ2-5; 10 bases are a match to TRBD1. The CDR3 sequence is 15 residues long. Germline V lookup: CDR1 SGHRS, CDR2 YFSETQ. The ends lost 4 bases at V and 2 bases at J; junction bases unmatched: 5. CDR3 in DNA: TGCGCCAGCAGCGAGGGACAGGGGCGGCAAGAGACCCAGTACTTC. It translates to CASSEGQGRQETQYF.

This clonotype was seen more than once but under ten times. The CDR3 spells CASSFGHSMETQYF. In DNA, the CDR3 is TGTGCCAGCAGCTTCGGCCACAGTATGGAGACCCAGTACTTC. V gene TRBV7-2 combines with J gene TRBJ2-5; D is unresolved. V lost 3 bases to trimming and J lost 5 bases, with 13 bases between them. This CDR3 is built from 14 residues. Looked up from germline, CDR1 is SGHTA and CDR2 is FQGNSA. The variable domain in full, completed from reference TRBV7-2 and TRBJ2-5, reads GAGVSQSPSNKVTEKGKDVELRCDPISGHTALYWYRQSLGQGLEFLIYFQGNSAPDKSGLPSDRFSAERTGGSVSTLTIQRTQQEDSAVYLCASSFGHSMETQYFGPGTRLLVL.

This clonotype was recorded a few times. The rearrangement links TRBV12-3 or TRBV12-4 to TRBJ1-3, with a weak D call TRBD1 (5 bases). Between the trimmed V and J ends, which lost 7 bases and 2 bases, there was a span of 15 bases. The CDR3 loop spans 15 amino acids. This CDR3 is CASNLVSGAGNTIYF. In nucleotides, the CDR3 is TGTGCCAGCAATCTAGTGTCGGGGGCTGGAAACACCATATATTTT.

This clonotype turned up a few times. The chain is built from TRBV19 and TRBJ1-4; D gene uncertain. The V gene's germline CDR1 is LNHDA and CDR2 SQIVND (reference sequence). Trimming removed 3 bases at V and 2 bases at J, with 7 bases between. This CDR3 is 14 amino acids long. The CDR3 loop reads CASSMTVTNEKLFF. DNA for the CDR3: TGTGCCAGTAGTATGACGGTCACTAATGAAAAACTGTTTTTT.

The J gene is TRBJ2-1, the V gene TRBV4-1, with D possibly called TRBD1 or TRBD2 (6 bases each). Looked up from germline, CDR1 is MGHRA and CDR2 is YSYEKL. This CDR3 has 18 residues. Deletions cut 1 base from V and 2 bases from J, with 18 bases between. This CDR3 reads CASSQAFTRGVPYNEQFF. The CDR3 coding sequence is TGCGCCAGCAGCCAAGCTTTCACGAGGGGGGTCCCCTACAATGAGCAGTTCTTC.

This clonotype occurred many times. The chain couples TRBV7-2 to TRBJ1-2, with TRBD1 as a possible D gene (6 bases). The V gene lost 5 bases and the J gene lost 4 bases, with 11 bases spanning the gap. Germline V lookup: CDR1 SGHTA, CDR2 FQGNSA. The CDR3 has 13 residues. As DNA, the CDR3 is TGTGCCAGCAGCCCGGACAGAACCTATGGCTACACCTTC. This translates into CASSPDRTYGYTF.

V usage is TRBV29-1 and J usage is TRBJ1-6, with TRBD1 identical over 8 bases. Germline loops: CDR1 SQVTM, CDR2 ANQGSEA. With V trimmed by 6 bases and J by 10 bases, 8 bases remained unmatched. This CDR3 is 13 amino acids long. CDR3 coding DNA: TGCAGCGTACAAACAGGGGGAGGCTCACCCCTCCACTTT. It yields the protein CSVQTGGGSPLHF.

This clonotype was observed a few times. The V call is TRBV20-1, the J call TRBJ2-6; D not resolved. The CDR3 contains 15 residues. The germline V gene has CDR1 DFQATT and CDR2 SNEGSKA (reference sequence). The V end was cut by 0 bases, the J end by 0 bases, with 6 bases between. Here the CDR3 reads CSARDSHSGANVLTF. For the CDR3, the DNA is TGCAGTGCTAGAGATTCCCACTCTGGGGCCAACGTCCTGACTTTC.

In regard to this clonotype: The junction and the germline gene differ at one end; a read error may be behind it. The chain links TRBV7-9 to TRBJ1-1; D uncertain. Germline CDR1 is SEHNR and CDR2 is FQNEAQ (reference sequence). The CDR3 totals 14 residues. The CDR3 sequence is CASSLDLGLAEAFF. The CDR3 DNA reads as TGTGCTAGCAGCTTAGATTTAGGGTTGGCTGAAGCTTTCTTT.

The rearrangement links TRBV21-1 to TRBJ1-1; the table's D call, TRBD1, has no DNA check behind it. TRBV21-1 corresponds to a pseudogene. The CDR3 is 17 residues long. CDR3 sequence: CASSKGTRTGKNTEAFF. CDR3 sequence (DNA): TGTGCCAGCAGCAAAGGTACCAGGACAGGGAAGAACACTGAAGCTTTCTTT.